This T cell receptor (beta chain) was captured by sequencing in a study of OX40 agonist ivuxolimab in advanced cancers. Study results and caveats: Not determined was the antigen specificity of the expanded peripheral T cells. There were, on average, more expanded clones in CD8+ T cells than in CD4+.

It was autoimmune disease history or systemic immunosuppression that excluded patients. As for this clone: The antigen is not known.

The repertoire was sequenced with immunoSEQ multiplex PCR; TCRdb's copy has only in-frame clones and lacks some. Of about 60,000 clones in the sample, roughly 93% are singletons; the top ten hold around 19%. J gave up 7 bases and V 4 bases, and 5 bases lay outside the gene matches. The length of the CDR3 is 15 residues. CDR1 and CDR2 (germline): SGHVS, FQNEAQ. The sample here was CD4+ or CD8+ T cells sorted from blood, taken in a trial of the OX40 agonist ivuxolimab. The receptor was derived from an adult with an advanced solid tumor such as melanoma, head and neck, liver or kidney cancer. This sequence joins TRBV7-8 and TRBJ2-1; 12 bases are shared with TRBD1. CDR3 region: CASSSGTGGINEQFF. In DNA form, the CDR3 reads TGTGCCAGCAGCTCCGGGACAGGGGGCATAAATGAGCAGTTCTTC.